What follows are 4 T cell receptor beta chains derived from one specimen sequenced in a study of T cell clonality in common variable immunodeficiency (dated by TCRdb to 2014 to 2015). The study at large found these results: CVID TCRbeta sequences reportedly showed fewer deletions and N-nucleotide insertions and lacked highly modified clones with 13 or more V deletions.

Their antigens are not known. The library was made by the immunoSEQ multiplex PCR assay. The immuneACCESS repertoire file appears here via TCRdb, limited to in-frame rearrangements. These files lack a portion of the clones; in checked studies, under half of the deficit traces to unresolved V genes, and the cause of the others is not known. The table gives some 26,000 clones for this sample, with none occurring only once. Under 5% of the sample is taken by the ten largest. The sequenced sample was peripheral blood mononuclear cells. The source is a human donor with common variable immunodeficiency.

There are a few counts of this clone. Read sequence stops 3 residues before the CDR3 end, and the germline J gene provides the missing end. V gene TRBV11-2 combines with J gene TRBJ2-7; 8 bases fit TRBD2. There are 14 residues in the CDR3. With 5 bases clipped from V and 4 bases from J, the junction kept 7 bases outside the gene matches. Per the germline V gene, CDR1 is SGHAT and CDR2 is FQNNGV. The part of the CDR3 DNA that was read is TGTGCCAGCAGCCCCAGCGGGAGTTCATACGAG. This codes for CASSPSGSSYE. The whole CDR3 sequence is CASSPSGSSYEQYF. Supplemented by reference TRBV11-2 and TRBJ2-7, the full variable domain reads EAGVAQSPRYKIIEKRQSVAFWCNPISGHATLYWYQQILGQGPKLLIQFQNNGVVDDSQLPKDRFSAERLKGVDSTLKIQPAKLEDSAVYLCASSPSGSSYEQYFGPGTRLTVT.

This clone occurred many times. The read is 3 residues too short to cover the CDR3 end, so that end is filled in from the germline J gene. The chain couples TRBV7-3 to TRBJ1-1; TRBD1 agrees at 9 bases. The CDR3 has 15 residues. Germline-derived CDR1 and CDR2 are SGHTA and FQGTGA. J lost 1 base, V lost 0 bases, and 0 bases had no gene match. The CDR3 region is CASSLTDRGNTEAFF. Incomplete CDR3 DNA: TGTGCCAGCAGCTTAACGGACAGGGGGAACACTGAA.

This clone appeared a few times. The CDR3 extends 3 residues past the end of the read, so its final part is completed from the germline J gene. V is TRBV2 and J is TRBJ2-5; TRBD2 agrees at 11 bases. This CDR3 is built from 16 residues. The trim removed 6 bases at V and 5 bases at J, leaving 11 bases unmatched. In germline, CDR1 is SNHLY, CDR2 FYNNEI. Here the CDR3 reads CASRSWASGRWETQYF. The sequenced CDR3 bases are TGTGCCAGCAGGTCATGGGCTAGCGGGAGGTGGGAGACC.

This clone was found many times. The observed sequence ends 3 residues before the CDR3 terminus, with the missing tail filled in from the germline J gene. V usage is TRBV29-1 and J usage is TRBJ1-1, with D possibly matching TRBD1 (6 bases). The V end lost 1 base, the J end lost 4 bases, and 7 bases lay between the germline ends. The CDR3 is 12 amino acids. From germline, CDR1 is SQVTM and CDR2 ANQGSEA. CDR3: CSVEAGATEAFF. CDR3 DNA, as far as it was read: TGCAGCGTTGAAGCAGGGGCCACTGAA. The whole variable domain, remainder taken from reference TRBV29-1 and TRBJ1-1, is SAVISQKPSRDICQRGTSLTIQCQVDSQVTMMFWYRQQPGQSLTLIATANQGSEATYESGFVIDKFPISRPNLTFSTLTVSNMSPEDSSIYLCSVEAGATEAFFGQGTRLTVV.